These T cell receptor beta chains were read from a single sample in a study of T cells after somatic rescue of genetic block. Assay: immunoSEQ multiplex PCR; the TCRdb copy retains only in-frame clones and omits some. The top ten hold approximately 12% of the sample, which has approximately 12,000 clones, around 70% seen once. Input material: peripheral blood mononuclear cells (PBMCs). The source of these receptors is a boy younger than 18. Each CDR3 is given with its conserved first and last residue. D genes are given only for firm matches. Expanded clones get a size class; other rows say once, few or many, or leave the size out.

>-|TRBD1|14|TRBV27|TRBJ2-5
CASSRQGIQETQYF
TGTGCCAGCAGCCGACAGGGTATCCAAGAGACCCAGTACTTC
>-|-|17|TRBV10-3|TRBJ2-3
CAISESTQGWDTDTQYF
TGTGCCATCAGTGAGTCGACACAGGGCTGGGACACAGATACGCAGTATTTT
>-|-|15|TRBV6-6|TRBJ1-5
CASPAGVYSNQPQHF
TGTGCCAGCCCAGCAGGGGTCTATAGCAATCAGCCCCAGCATTTT
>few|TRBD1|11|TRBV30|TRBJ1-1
CAWMDRAEAFF
TGTGCCTGGATGGACAGGGCTGAAGCTTTCTTT
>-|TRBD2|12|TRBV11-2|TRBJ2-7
CASSYPGGEQYF
TGTGCCAGCAGTTACCCGGGAGGCGAGCAGTACTTC
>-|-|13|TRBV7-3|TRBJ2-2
CASSSLAPGELFF
TGTGCCAGCAGCTCTCTAGCCCCCGGGGAGCTGTTTTTT
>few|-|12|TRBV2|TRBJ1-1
CASSVIGTEAFF
TGTGCCAGCAGTGTGATCGGCACTGAAGCTTTCTTT
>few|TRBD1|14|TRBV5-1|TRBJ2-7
CASSRQGPLYEQYF
TGCGCCAGCAGCCGACAGGGGCCATTGTACGAGCAGTACTTC
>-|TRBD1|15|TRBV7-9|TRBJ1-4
CASSYPGTGNEKLFF
TGTGCCAGCAGCTACCCCGGGACAGGGAATGAAAAACTGTTTTTT
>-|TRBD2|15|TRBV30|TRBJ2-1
CAWSELAGSYNEQFF
TGTGCCTGGAGCGAACTAGCGGGAAGCTACAATGAGCAGTTCTTC
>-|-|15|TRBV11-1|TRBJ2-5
CASSLRELVQETQYF
TGTGCCAGCAGCTTACGCGAACTCGTCCAAGAGACCCAGTACTTC
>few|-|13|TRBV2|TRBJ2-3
CASSEEAAPREYF
TGTGCCAGCAGTGAAGAAGCGGCGCCGAGGGAGTATTTT
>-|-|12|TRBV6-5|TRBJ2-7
CASRGLAHEQYF
TGTGCCAGCCGGGGGTTAGCCCACGAGCAGTACTTC
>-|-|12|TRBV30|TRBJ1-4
CAWSQLGEKLFF
TGTGCCTGGAGCCAACTAGGGGAAAAACTGTTTTTT
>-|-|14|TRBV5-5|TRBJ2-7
CASSFRDSIYEQYF
TGTGCCAGCAGCTTTCGTGACTCAATCTACGAGCAGTACTTC
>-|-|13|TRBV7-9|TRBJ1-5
CASSRDGNQPQHF
TGTGCCAGCAGCCGCGACGGGAATCAGCCCCAGCATTTT
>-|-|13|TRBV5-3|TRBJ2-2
CASSFYITGELFF
TGTGCCAGCAGCTTCTATATTACCGGGGAGCTGTTTTTT
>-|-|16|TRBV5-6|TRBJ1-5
CASSYWTADSNQPQHF
TGTGCCAGCAGCTATTGGACTGCAGATAGCAATCAGCCCCAGCATTTT
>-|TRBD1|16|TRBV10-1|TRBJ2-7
CASTPKQGASKYEQYF
TGCGCCAGCACCCCGAAGCAGGGGGCGAGCAAGTACGAGCAGTACTTC
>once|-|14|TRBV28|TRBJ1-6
CASNGPSQESPLHF
TGTGCCAGCAACGGCCCTAGTCAGGAATCACCCCTCCACTTT